This TCR beta chain was captured by sequencing in a study of a mutant IDH1 vaccine in newly diagnosed glioma. Study-level information: Patients began vaccination 4-6 weeks after radiotherapy alone, or with temozolomide cycles. Earlier care involved radiotherapy, temozolomide, or both, and the majority received both.

The protocol was immunoSEQ multiplex PCR, while the TCRdb copy is restricted to in-frame clones and leaves out a portion. The data contain some 57,000 clones, around three quarters of them singletons. Study results and limitations: It was more than 80% of patients that developed vaccine-induced immune responses.

Worth noting for this clone: Its specificity is unknown.

The germline V gene has CDR1 MNHEY and CDR2 SVGAGI. CDR3 size: 15 residues. V shed 5 bases, J shed 6 bases, and the junction held 4 bases outside the gene matches. Time point reported: week 47, end of study. Each dose delivered 300 ug of mutant IDH1 20-mer peptide subcutaneously with imiquimod. The clonotype originates from a woman in her thirties or forties with glioma. Some clones in this sample may be carry-over from other donors' samples. The source material was PBMCs, sampled from a glioma patient whose treatment included an IDH1 peptide vaccine. V and J are TRBV6-5 and TRBJ1-6; 10 bases align to TRBD1. The CDR3, as DNA: TGTGCCAGCAGTCCTCGGGACAGGGGTAATTCACCCCTCCACTTT. Translated: CASSPRDRGNSPLHF.